The 14 T cell receptor beta chains listed next were all sequenced from one sample in a study of blood T cell repertoires in COVID-19. Produced via immunoSEQ multiplex PCR; TCRdb's table is partial and in-frame only. The sample has approximately 200,000 clones, more than 80% seen once. Input material: PBMCs or T cells enriched from blood (not recorded which). Every receptor here comes from a man aged 55-75 years who had recovered from COVID-19.

The chain uses TRBV4-3 and TRBJ1-5; perhaps TRBD1 as D (5 bases). CDR1 is LGHNA, CDR2 YSLEER, per germline. Trimming removed 1 base from V and 9 bases from J, with 10 bases in between. There are 13 residues in the CDR3. The CDR3 bases are TGCGCCAGCAGCCAAGTTGGGGCCCGGCCCCAGCATTTT. Its translation is CASSQVGARPQHF.

The chain recombines TRBV2 with TRBJ1-2; D is unresolved. The ends were cut back, 4 bases at V and 10 bases at J, with 16 bases in the middle. This CDR3 comprises 13 residues. Germline V lookup: CDR1 SNHLY, CDR2 FYNNEI. The CDR3, as DNA: TGTGCCAGCAGTGCCAGACATCGGGATGCCTACACCTTC. It codes for CASSARHRDAYTF. Full variable domain (outside the CDR3, taken from reference TRBV2 and TRBJ1-2): EPEVTQTPSHQVTQMGQEVILRCVPISNHLYFYWYRQILGQKVEFLVSFYNNEISEKSEIFDDQFSVERPDGSNFTLKIRSTKLEDSAMYFCASSARHRDAYTFGSGTRLTVV.

In DNA form, the CDR3 reads TGTGCCAGCAGCACTTCCGGGACAGCCCAAGAGACCCAGTACTTC. Residues: CASSTSGTAQETQYF. The chain carries TRBV21-1 and TRBJ2-5; whether TRBD1, the table's D call, matches the DNA was not checked. TRBV21-1 corresponds to a pseudogene. The CDR3 is made up of 15 amino acids.

This clone showed up just once. The gene calls are TRBV6-5 and TRBJ2-1, with 9 bases lining up with TRBD2. V lost 0 bases and J lost 7; bases outside the gene matches: 7. The CDR3 runs to 16 residues. CDR1 and CDR2 from the germline V gene are MNHEY and SVGAGI. In nucleotides, the CDR3 is TGTGCCAGCAGTTACTCGAGAGCGGGGGGTGGGAATGAGCAGTTCTTC. Translating it yields CASSYSRAGGGNEQFF.

The chain employs TRBV20-1 and TRBJ2-2; the match to TRBD2 covers 9 bases. The V segment lost 3 bases and the J segment 7 bases; nucleotides outside the gene matches: 6. There are 14 residues in the CDR3. Germline V CDR1 and CDR2: DFQATT, SNEGSKA (reference sequence). CDR3 sequence (DNA): TGCAGTGCTAGTGATAGCGGGGGAAACGGGGAGCTGTTTTTT. Protein sequence: CSASDSGGNGELFF.

The V and J genes are TRBV2 and TRBJ2-1, with D uncertain. This CDR3 is 13 amino acids long. Germline values: CDR1 SNHLY, CDR2 FYNNEI. Deletions cut 8 bases from V and 0 bases from J, with 8 bases between. The CDR3 nucleotides read TGTGCCAGCCCCTTGAGCTCCTACAATGAGCAGTTCTTC. As protein: CASPLSSYNEQFF.

V gene TRBV11-3 combines with J gene TRBJ1-1; 7 bases are shared with TRBD1. Germline V CDR1 and CDR2: SGHNT, YENEEA. The CDR3 contains 13 residues. The V gene end was trimmed by 4 bases and the J gene end by 5 bases; junction bases not matched to a gene: 4. The CDR3 region is CASSSGGRTEAFF. CDR3 nucleotides: TGTGCCAGCAGCTCAGGGGGTCGGACTGAAGCTTTCTTT.

The chain recombines TRBV7-6 with TRBJ2-1; D gene ambiguous. In germline, CDR1 is SGHVS, CDR2 FNYEAQ. V shed 5 bases and J shed 0 bases, with 8 bases lying between them. This CDR3 is 14 amino acids long. CDR3 DNA sequence: TGTGCCAGCAGCGCAGAGGCCTCCTACAATGAGCAGTTCTTC. This gives the protein CASSAEASYNEQFF.

The chain carries TRBV12-3 or TRBV12-4 and TRBJ2-2; a weak D match, TRBD1 (6 bases). The length of the CDR3 is 13 residues. The V end lost 6 bases, the J end lost 7 bases, and 12 bases lay between the germline ends. This CDR3 reads CASRRTVSGELFF. Written as DNA, the CDR3 is TGTGCCAGCAGGCGGACAGTCAGCGGGGAGCTGTTTTTT.

The chain uses TRBV19 and TRBJ1-1; D ambiguous. This CDR3 spans 14 amino acids. Germline V gene sequence: CDR1 LNHDA, CDR2 SQIVND (reference sequence). V was trimmed by 6 bases and J by 1 base, leaving 12 bases between them. CDR3 DNA: TGTGCCAGTAGCGTATGGGCCGCGAACACTGAAGCTTTCTTT. Amino acid sequence: CASSVWAANTEAFF.

The chain carries TRBV2 and TRBJ2-6; D is unresolved. Trimming took off 6 bases at V and 1 base at J, with 10 bases between the two ends. The CDR3 is 15 residues long. CDR1 and CDR2 from the germline V gene are SNHLY and FYNNEI. Here the CDR3 reads CASREELSGANVLTF. The CDR3 DNA is TGTGCCAGCAGAGAGGAGCTTTCTGGGGCCAACGTCCTGACTTTC.

This chain connects TRBV18 to TRBJ1-2; tentatively, D is TRBD1 (5 bases). CDR1 KGHSH and CDR2 LQKENI come from the germline V gene. Deletions cut 6 bases from V and 1 base from J, with 9 bases between. The CDR3 contains 13 residues. The CDR3 DNA follows: TGTGCCAGCTCCCGAGACAGTAACTATGGCTACACCTTC. Amino acid sequence: CASSRDSNYGYTF.

CDR3 residues: CATSDAGQGKPQHF. DNA for the CDR3: TGTGCCACCAGTGATGCGGGACAGGGAAAGCCCCAGCATTTT. The rearrangement uses TRBV24-1 and TRBJ1-5; TRBD1 matches 9 bases. CDR1 KGHDR and CDR2 SFDVKD come from the germline V gene. The V gene end was trimmed by 3 bases and the J gene end by 8 bases; junction bases not matched to a gene: 4. The CDR3 has 14 residues.

The chain couples TRBV6-5 to TRBJ2-1, with 7 bases fitting TRBD1. The germline gives CDR1 MNHEY, CDR2 SVGAGI. The CDR3 sequence is 14 residues long. The V and J ends lost 8 bases and 4 bases, in that order; junction bases with no gene match: 8. CDR3 bases: TGTGCCAGCCGTTTTAGGACAGGATACAATGAGCAGTTCTTC. This translates into CASRFRTGYNEQFF.